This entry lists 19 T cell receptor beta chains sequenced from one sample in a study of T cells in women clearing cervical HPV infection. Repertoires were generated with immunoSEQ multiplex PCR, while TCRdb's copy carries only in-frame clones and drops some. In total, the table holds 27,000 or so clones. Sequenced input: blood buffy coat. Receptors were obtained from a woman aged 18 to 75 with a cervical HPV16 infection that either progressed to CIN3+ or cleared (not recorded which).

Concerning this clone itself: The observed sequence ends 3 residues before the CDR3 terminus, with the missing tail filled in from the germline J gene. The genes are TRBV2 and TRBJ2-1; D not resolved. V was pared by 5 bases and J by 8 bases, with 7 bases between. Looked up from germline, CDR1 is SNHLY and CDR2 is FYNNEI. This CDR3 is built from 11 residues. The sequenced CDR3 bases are TGTGCCAGCAGTTTTCGGGATGAG. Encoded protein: CASSFRDE. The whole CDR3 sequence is CASSFRDEQFF.

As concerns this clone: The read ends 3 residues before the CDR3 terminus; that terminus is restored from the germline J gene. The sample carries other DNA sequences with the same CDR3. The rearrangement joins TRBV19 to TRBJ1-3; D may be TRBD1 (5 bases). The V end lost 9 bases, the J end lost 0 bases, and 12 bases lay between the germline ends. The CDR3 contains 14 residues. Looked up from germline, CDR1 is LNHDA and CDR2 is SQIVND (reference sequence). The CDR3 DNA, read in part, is TGTGCCAGCACACAGGCTCCCTCTGGAAACACC. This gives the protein CASTQAPSGNT. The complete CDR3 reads CASTQAPSGNTIYF.

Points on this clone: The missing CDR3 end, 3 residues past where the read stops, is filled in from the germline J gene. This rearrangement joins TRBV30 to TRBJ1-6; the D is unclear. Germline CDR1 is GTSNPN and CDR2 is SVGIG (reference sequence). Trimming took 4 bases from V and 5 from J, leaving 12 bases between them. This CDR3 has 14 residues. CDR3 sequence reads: CAWITEQHNSPLHF. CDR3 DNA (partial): TGTGCCTGGATAACAGAGCAGCATAATTCACCC.

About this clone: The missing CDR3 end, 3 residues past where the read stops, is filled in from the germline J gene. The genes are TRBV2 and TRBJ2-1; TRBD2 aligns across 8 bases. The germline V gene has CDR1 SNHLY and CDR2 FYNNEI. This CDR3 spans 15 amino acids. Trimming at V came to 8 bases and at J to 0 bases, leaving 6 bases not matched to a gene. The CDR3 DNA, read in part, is TGTGCCAGCCGGGGGGGTCCCAGCTCCTACAATGAG. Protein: CASRGGPSSYNE. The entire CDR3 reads CASRGGPSSYNEQFF.

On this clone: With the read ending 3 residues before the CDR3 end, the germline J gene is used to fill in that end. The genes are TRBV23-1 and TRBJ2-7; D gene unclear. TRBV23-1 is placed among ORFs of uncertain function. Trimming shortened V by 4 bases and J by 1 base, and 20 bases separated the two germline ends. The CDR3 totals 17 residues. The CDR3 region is CASSLTPRHNESYEQYF. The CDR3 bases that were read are TGCGCCAGCAGTCTAACCCCCAGGCACAATGAATCCTACGAG.

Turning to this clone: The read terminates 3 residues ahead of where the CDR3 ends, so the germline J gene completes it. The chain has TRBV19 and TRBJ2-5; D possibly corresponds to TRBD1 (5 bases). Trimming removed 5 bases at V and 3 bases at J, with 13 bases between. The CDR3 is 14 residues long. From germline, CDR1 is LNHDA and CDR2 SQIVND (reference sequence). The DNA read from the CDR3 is TGTGCCAGTAGTCAAATAGACAGCAAAGAGACC. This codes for CASSQIDSKET. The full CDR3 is CASSQIDSKETQYF.

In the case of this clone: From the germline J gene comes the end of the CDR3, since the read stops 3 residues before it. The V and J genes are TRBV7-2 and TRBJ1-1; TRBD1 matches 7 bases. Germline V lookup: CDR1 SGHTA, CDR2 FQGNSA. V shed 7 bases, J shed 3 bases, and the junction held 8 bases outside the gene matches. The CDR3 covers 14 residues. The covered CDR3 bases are TGTGCCAGCAACCCACAGGGGTCGTACACTGAA. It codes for CASNPQGSYTE. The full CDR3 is CASNPQGSYTEAFF.

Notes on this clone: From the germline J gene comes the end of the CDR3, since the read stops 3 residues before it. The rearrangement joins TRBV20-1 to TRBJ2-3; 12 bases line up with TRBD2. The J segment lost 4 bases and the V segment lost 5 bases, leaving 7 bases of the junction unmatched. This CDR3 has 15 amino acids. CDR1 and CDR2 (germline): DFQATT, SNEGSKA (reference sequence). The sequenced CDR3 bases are TGCAGTGCTCTCCGGACTAGCGGGGCCTCAGATACG. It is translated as CSALRTSGASDT. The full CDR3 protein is CSALRTSGASDTQYF.

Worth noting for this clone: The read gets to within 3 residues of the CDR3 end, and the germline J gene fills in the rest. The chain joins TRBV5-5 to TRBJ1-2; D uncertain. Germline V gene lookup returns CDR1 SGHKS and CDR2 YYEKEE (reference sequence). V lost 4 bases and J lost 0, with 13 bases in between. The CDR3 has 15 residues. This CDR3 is CASSPARLANYGYTF. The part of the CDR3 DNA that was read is TGTGCCAGCAGCCCGGCCCGCCTAGCTAACTATGGC. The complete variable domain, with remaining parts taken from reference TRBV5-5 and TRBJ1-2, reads DAGVTQSPTHLIKTRGQQVTLRCSPISGHKSVSWYQQVLGQGPQFIFQYYEKEERGRGNFPDRFSARQFPNYSSELNVNALLLGDSALYLCASSPARLANYGYTFGSGTRLTVV.

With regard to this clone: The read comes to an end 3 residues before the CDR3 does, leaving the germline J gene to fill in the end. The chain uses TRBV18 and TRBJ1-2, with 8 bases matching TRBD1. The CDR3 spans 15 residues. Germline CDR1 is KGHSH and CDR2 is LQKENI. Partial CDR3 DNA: TGTGCCAGCTCACCGGACAGGGCCAAATCGGGCGAC. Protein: CASSPDRAKSGD. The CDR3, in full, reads CASSPDRAKSGDYTF.

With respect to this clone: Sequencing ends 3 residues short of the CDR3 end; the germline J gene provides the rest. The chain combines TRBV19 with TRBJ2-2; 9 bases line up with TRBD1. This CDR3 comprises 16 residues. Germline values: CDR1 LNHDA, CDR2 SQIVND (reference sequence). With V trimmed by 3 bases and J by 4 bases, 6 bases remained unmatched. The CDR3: CASSIPGQGLTGELFF. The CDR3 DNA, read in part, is TGTGCCAGTAGTATCCCCGGACAGGGGCTCACCGGGGAG.

CDR3 DNA (partial): TGTGCCAGCAGCGGGCGGGAGGGATACAATGAG. It yields the protein CASSGREGYNE. The whole CDR3 protein reads CASSGREGYNEQFF. The chain carries TRBV7-3 and TRBJ2-1, with 9 bases lining up with TRBD2. The CDR3 end falls 3 residues outside the read, so it is completed with the germline J gene. After removal of 5 bases from V and 4 bases from J, the junction contained 3 bases not matched to a gene. This CDR3 has 14 residues. Germline values: CDR1 SGHTA, CDR2 FQGTGA.

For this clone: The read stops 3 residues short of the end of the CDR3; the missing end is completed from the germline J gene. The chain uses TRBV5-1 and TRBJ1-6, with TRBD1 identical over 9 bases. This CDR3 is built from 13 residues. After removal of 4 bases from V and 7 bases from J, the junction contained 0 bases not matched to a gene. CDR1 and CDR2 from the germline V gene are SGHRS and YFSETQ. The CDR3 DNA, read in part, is TGCGCCAGCAGCGGGACAGGGAATTCACCC. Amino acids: CASSGTGNSP. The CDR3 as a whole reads CASSGTGNSPLHF.

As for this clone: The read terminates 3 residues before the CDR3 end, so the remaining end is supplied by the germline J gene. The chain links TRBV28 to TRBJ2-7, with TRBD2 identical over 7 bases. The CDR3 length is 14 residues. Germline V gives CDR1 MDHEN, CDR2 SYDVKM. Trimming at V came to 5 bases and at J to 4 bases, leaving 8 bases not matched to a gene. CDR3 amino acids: CASSRELASYEQYF. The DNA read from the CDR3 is TGTGCCAGCAGTCGGGAACTAGCGAGTTACGAG.

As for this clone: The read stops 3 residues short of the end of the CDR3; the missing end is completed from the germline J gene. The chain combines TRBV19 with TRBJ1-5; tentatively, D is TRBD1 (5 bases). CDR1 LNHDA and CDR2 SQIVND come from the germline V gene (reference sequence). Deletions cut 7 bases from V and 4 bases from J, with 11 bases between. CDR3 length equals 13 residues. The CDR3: CASTFDRNQPQHF. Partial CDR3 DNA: TGTGCCAGTACCTTCGACAGAAATCAGCCC.

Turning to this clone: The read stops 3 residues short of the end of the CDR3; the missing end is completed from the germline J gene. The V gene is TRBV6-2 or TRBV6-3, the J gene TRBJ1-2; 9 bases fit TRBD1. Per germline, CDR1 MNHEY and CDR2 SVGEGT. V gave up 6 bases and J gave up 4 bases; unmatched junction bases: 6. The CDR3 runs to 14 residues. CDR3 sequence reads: CASRGQGNVYGYTF. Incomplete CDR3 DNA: TGTGCCAGCAGGGGACAGGGTAACGTCTATGGC.

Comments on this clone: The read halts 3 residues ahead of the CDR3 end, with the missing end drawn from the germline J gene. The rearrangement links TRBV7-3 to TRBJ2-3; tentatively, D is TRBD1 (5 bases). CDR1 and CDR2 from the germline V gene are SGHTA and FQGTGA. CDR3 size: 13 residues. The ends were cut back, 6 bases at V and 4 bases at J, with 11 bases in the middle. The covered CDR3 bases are TGTGCCAGCAGTTTCTCAGGGTCAGATACG. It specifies CASSFSGSDT. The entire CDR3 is CASSFSGSDTQYF.

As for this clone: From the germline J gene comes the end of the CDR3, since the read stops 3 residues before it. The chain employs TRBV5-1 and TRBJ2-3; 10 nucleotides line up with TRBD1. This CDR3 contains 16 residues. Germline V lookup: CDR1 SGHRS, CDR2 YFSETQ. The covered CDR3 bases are TGCGCCAGCAGCTTACGGGGACAGGGGTCGAGAGAGACG. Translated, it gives CASSLRGQGSRET. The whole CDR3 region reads CASSLRGQGSRETQYF.

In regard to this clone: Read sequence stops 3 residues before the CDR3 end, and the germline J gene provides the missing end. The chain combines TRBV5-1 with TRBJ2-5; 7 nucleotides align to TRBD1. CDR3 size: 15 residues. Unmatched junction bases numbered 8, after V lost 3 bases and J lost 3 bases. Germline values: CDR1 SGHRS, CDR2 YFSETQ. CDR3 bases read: TGCGCCAGCAGCTCTATCCCCGGGACAGAAGAGACC. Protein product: CASSSIPGTEET. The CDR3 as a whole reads CASSSIPGTEETQYF.